These T cell receptor beta chains were read from a single sample in a study of T cell repertoires in cytomegalovirus infection. These receptors' targets are unknown. MiXCR was run by TCRdb on the reads, yielding one entry per CDR3 protein. The profile shows approximately 730,000 distinct CDR3 sequences, 29% of them singletons. This material consisted of cultured CD8+ T cells from PBMCs, taken from culture after CMV antigen stimulation. The origin of the receptors is a human donor in good health (CMV status not recorded). Some clones in this sample may be carry-over from other donors' samples. CDR3s include the opening cysteine and the closing phenylalanine or tryptophan. A D gene is named only where the DNA matches it firmly. Clone size is given for some rows only: seen once, a few or many times, or a class if the clone is expanded.

>TRBV7-2|TRBJ1-1|-|few
CASSLSWQTNTEAFF
TGTGCCAGCAGCTTATCCTGGCAGACGAACACTGAAGCTTTCTTT
>TRBV27|TRBJ2-3|TRBD2|-
CASSKAGGPRTDTQYF
TGTGCCAGCAGTAAAGCGGGGGGGCCCAGGACAGATACGCAGTATTTT
>TRBV12-3/TRBV12-4|TRBJ1-3|-|-
CASSLGTRNTIYF
TGTGCCAGCAGTTTGGGTACGAGAAACACCATATATTTT
>TRBV7-6|TRBJ1-6|-|few
CASRGAVNSPLHF
TGTGCCAGCAGAGGGGCAGTTAATTCACCCCTCCACTTT
>TRBV10-2|TRBJ1-1|TRBD1|few
CAGAQGAETEAFF
TGCGCCGGGGCACAGGGGGCCGAAACTGAAGCTTTCTTT
>TRBV5-4|TRBJ2-5|-|few
CASSLDGGFPIQETQYF
TGTGCCAGCAGCTTGGATGGGGGTTTCCCAATCCAAGAGACCCAGTACTTC
>TRBV7-6|TRBJ2-7|-|-
CASSRDGGYRDEQYF
TGTGCCAGCAGCCGGGATGGGGGGTATCGGGACGAGCAGTACTTC
>TRBV29-1|TRBJ1-1|-|-
CSVAAGSTEAFF
TGCAGCGTTGCCGCAGGGAGCACTGAAGCTTTCTTT
>TRBV4-1|TRBJ2-3|-|-
CASSQGLDTQYF
TGCGCCAGCAGCCAAGGGCTAGATACGCAGTATTTT
>TRBV12-3/TRBV12-4|TRBJ2-2|-|-
CASRGGDTGELFF
TGTGCCAGCCGAGGGGGGGACACCGGGGAGCTGTTTTTT
>TRBV12-3/TRBV12-4|TRBJ1-1|-|few
CASSSSGPDNTEAFF
-
>TRBV5-5|TRBJ1-4|TRBD1|few
CASSDTGARRNEKLFF
TGTGCCAGCAGCGACACAGGGGCGCGGCGGAATGAAAAACTGTTTTTT
>TRBV7-9|TRBJ2-7|-|-
CASSFGARRNEQYF
TGTGCCAGCAGCTTTGGGGCTCGCCGCAACGAGCAGTACTTC
>TRBV7-9|TRBJ2-1|TRBD2|few
CASSPASGGPQFF
TGTGCCAGCAGCCCAGCTAGCGGGGGGCCGCAGTTCTTC
>TRBV4-1|TRBJ2-6|-|-
CASSQVVRTLKANVLTF
TGCGCCAGCAGCCAAGTCGTCCGGACTCTGAAGGCCAACGTCCTGACTTTC
>TRBV15|TRBJ2-3|-|few
CATSIQTSTDTQYF
TGTGCCACCAGCATCCAGACGAGCACAGATACGCAGTATTTT
>TRBV7-9|TRBJ2-7|-|few
CASSSNIYEQYF
TGTGCCAGCAGTTCTAACATCTACGAGCAGTACTTC
>TRBV6-5|TRBJ2-7|-|-
CASSPRESYSYEQYF
TGTGCCAGCAGTCCCCGGGAGAGCTACTCCTACGAGCAGTACTTC
>TRBV7-9|TRBJ1-3|TRBD1|many
CASSPDRGAGGNTIYF
TGTGCCAGCAGCCCCGACAGGGGAGCTGGCGGAAACACCATATATTTT
>TRBV6-8|TRBJ2-3|-|-
CASSYSSLAPDTQYF
TGTGCCAGCAGTTACTCGTCGCTAGCCCCAGATACGCAGTATTTT
>TRBV7-4|TRBJ1-5|-|-
CASSANFQPQHF
TGTGCCAGCAGCGCAAACTTCCAGCCCCAGCATTTT
>TRBV6-6|TRBJ2-3|TRBD2|-
CASRGLAGGPGTDTQYF
TGTGCCAGCAGGGGACTAGCGGGGGGGCCGGGCACAGATACGCAGTATTTT
>TRBV2|TRBJ2-3|-|-
CLRWEVGSGGTDTQYF
TGTCTTAGGTGGGAGGTAGGGTCAGGAGGAACAGATACGCAGTATTTT
>TRBV7-2|TRBJ1-5|-|few
CASSLGGDGLWPQHF
TGTGCCAGCAGCTTAGGGGGGGACGGACTTTGGCCCCAGCATTTT
>TRBV5-4|TRBJ2-1|-|few
CASSLFHYNEQFF
TGTGCCAGCAGCTTGTTCCATTACAATGAGCAGTTCTTC
>TRBV6-8|TRBJ2-3|-|once
CASSYFTGSTDTQYF
TGTGCCAGCAGTTACTTTACGGGGAGCACAGATACGCAGTATTTT
>TRBV10-3|TRBJ1-1|-|once
CAIRPTNTEAFF
TGTGCCATCAGACCTACAAACACTGAAGCTTTCTTT
>TRBV28|TRBJ2-2|TRBD1|-
CAGGQGAKTNTGELFF
TGTGCCGGTGGACAGGGGGCGAAAACGAACACCGGGGAGCTGTTTTTT
>TRBV27|TRBJ2-5|-|few
CASSQYAGPGETQYF
TGTGCCAGCAGTCAATATGCAGGGCCGGGGGAGACCCAGTACTTC
>TRBV4-1|TRBJ2-1|-|-
CASSHLHGDEQFF
TGCGCCAGCAGCCATCTACACGGGGATGAGCAGTTCTTC
>TRBV20-1|TRBJ2-1|-|-
CSARGSSALTYNEQFF
TGCAGTGCTAGAGGATCATCGGCACTTACCTACAATGAGCAGTTCTTC
>TRBV27|TRBJ1-1|TRBD1|once
CASRATGQGNTEAFF
TGTGCCAGCAGAGCGACGGGACAGGGGAACACTGAAGCTTTCTTT
>TRBV25-1|TRBJ2-2|TRBD2|few
CASSEFSGVGTGELFF
TGTGCCAGCAGTGAATTCAGCGGGGTGGGGACCGGGGAGCTGTTTTTT
>TRBV6-6|TRBJ2-7|-|few
CAASGNYYEQYF
TGTGCCGCTTCCGGGAACTACTACGAGCAGTACTTC
>TRBV28|TRBJ1-5|TRBD1|-
CASSLDREYQPQHF
TGTGCCAGCAGTTTAGACAGGGAATATCAGCCCCAGCATTTT
>TRBV12-3/TRBV12-4|TRBJ2-2|TRBD2|few
CASSPQGGGFTGELFF
TGTGCCAGCAGCCCGCAGGGCGGGGGTTTCACCGGGGAGCTGTTTTTT
>TRBV20-1|TRBJ2-1|-|-
CSAPERGGSYNEQFF
TGCAGTGCTCCCGAAAGGGGGGGCTCCTACAATGAGCAGTTCTTC
>TRBV19|TRBJ2-1|-|-
CASSGGHRGGEQFF
TGTGCCAGTAGTGGGGGACACCGGGGCGGTGAGCAGTTCTTC
>TRBV3-1|TRBJ1-1|TRBD1|-
CASSQMGTGGEEAFF
TGTGCCAGCAGCCAAATGGGGACAGGGGGCGAGGAAGCTTTCTTT
>TRBV7-6|TRBJ2-7|TRBD2|-
CASGSGGRTYEQYF
TGTGCCAGCGGAAGCGGGGGCCGCACCTACGAGCAGTACTTC
>TRBV7-6|TRBJ2-3|-|-
CASSEGVSDTQYF
TGTGCCAGCAGTGAGGGGGTATCAGATACGCAGTATTTT
>TRBV12-3/TRBV12-4|TRBJ2-3|-|-
CASSPERNTQYF
TGTGCCAGCAGTCCAGAGCGGAACACGCAGTATTTT
>TRBV7-8|TRBJ2-2|TRBD2|few
CASSLKAGGLITGELFF
TGTGCCAGCAGCTTAAAGGCGGGGGGGCTGATCACCGGGGAGCTGTTTTTT
>TRBV2|TRBJ2-1|TRBD2|-
CASSTRKLAGGLGNEQFF
TGTGCCAGCAGTACCCGAAAATTGGCGGGGGGGTTGGGCAATGAGCAGTTCTTC
>TRBV7-6|TRBJ2-7|-|-
CASSLEMASLHEQYF
TGTGCCAGCAGCTTAGAAATGGCGTCCTTACACGAGCAGTACTTC